A single sample gave rise to the 12 T cell receptor beta chains below, sequenced in a study of T cell clonotyping in hematopoietic cell transplantation. TCRdb keeps only in-frame clones here, not all; method: immunoSEQ multiplex PCR. The table shows more than 15,000 clones, with 80% to 90% occurring only once. Sample: peripheral blood mononuclear cells. These receptors all stem from a woman in her forties in good health. Some clones in this sample may be carry-over from other donors' samples.

The chain uses TRBV30 and TRBJ2-5; D unclear. Germline V gives CDR1 GTSNPN, CDR2 SVGIG (reference sequence). The V gene lost 0 bases and the J gene lost 5 bases, with 4 bases spanning the gap. The CDR3 is made up of 11 amino acids. CDR3 nucleotides: TGTGCCTGGAGTGTATGGGAGACCCAGTACTTC. It translates to CAWSVWETQYF.

This chain connects TRBV30 to TRBJ1-2, with TRBD1 matching over 7 bases. V was pared by 3 bases and J by 3 bases, with 10 bases of the junction left unmatched. Germline CDR1 and CDR2: GTSNPN and SVGIG (reference sequence). CDR3 length equals 15 residues. CDR3 bases: TGTGCCTGGAGAGTTTTTAGGGACAGAGACTATGGCTACACCTTC. Encoded protein: CAWRVFRDRDYGYTF.

The CDR3 nucleotides are TGCAGCGTGAACCGACAGGGGGCGCTCGCAAGAGAGACCCAGTACTTC. Residues: CSVNRQGALARETQYF. J is TRBJ2-5 and V is TRBV29-1, with 10 bases fitting TRBD1. J gave up 4 bases and V 6 bases, and 14 bases lay outside the gene matches. Germline V gene sequence: CDR1 SQVTM, CDR2 ANQGSEA. CDR3 size: 16 residues.

The chain employs TRBV14 and TRBJ1-1; D is uncertain. The V end was cut by 4 bases, the J end by 1 base, with 13 bases between. Germline assignment: CDR1 SGHDN and CDR2 FVKESK. The CDR3 extends over 15 amino acids. As DNA, the CDR3 is TGTGCCAGCAGCCCAAGTTCTTCTAAGAACACTGAAGCTTTCTTT. Translation gives CASSPSSSKNTEAFF.

The chain carries TRBV4-3 and TRBJ2-3, with D possibly TRBD1 on 5 matching bases. This CDR3 has 15 residues. Germline V CDR1 and CDR2: LGHNA, YSLEER. V gave up 4 bases and J gave up 4 bases, with 15 bases separating them. This CDR3 is CASSPEGDASDTQYF. For the CDR3, the DNA is TGCGCCAGCAGCCCCGAAGGGGATGCATCAGATACGCAGTATTTT.

V and J are TRBV9 and TRBJ2-2; D is perhaps TRBD2 (5 bases). In germline, CDR1 is SGDLS, CDR2 YYNGEE. The CDR3 is made up of 14 amino acids. With 4 bases removed from V and 6 bases from J, the gap between germline ends came to 13 bases. The DNA of the CDR3 is TGTGCCAGCAGCTCGGACCCGGGGTCCGGGGAGCTGTTTTTT. As protein: CASSSDPGSGELFF.

V is TRBV7-9 and J is TRBJ2-5; TRBD2 matches at 8 bases. The germline V gene encodes CDR1 SEHNR and CDR2 FQNEAQ (reference sequence). The CDR3 is made up of 13 amino acids. With V trimmed by 8 bases and J by 2 bases, 4 bases remained unmatched. The CDR3 sequence: CASQTSVQETQYF. The CDR3 bases are TGTGCCAGCCAGACTAGCGTACAAGAGACCCAGTACTTC. Looking up the rest from reference TRBV7-9 and TRBJ2-5 gives the full variable domain: DTGVSQNPRHKITKRGQNVTFRCDPISEHNRLYWYRQTLGQGPEFLTYFQNEAQLEKSRLLSDRFSAERPKGSFSTLEIQRTEQGDSAMYLCASQTSVQETQYFGPGTRLLVL.

The chain links TRBV30 to TRBJ1-6, with D hard to call. Germline-derived CDR1 and CDR2 are GTSNPN and SVGIG (reference sequence). V lost 8 bases and J 5 bases, leaving 13 bases between the germline ends. The CDR3 runs 13 residues. The CDR3 coding sequence is TGTGCCCGACGGGAGCTAGATAATTCACCCCTCCACTTT. Protein: CARRELDNSPLHF.

The chain links TRBV6-6 to TRBJ2-7; maybe TRBD1 (6 bases). CDR3 size: 13 residues. Germline values: CDR1 MNHNY, CDR2 SVGAGI (reference sequence). Trimming removed 5 bases at V and 4 bases at J, with 12 bases between. The CDR3 nucleotides read TGTGCCAGCAGTCCGGGACAAGAGTACGAGCAGTACTTC. Translated, it gives CASSPGQEYEQYF.

This chain links TRBV7-8 with TRBJ2-7; tentatively, D is TRBD2 (7 bases). The germline CDR1 and CDR2 sequences are SGHVS and FQNEAQ. This CDR3 has 16 amino acids. The V gene lost 1 base and the J gene lost 6 bases, with 19 bases spanning the gap. CDR3 nucleotide sequence: TGTGCCAGCAGCTTAGTAGCGGGCAGGGACACGGGCGAGCAGTACTTC. It encodes CASSLVAGRDTGEQYF.

The V gene is TRBV6-5, the J gene TRBJ1-5; D gene unclear. Germline values: CDR1 MNHEY, CDR2 SVGAGI. The CDR3 length is 16 residues. V was pared by 0 bases and J by 3 bases, with 12 bases between. The CDR3 protein is CASSYSALGNNQPQHF. In DNA, the CDR3 is TGTGCCAGCAGTTACTCGGCCCTCGGGAACAATCAGCCCCAGCATTTT.

The chain joins TRBV27 to TRBJ2-3, with TRBD1 as a possible D gene (6 bases). This CDR3 spans 16 amino acids. Germline CDR1 and CDR2: MNHEY and SMNVEV (reference sequence). V dropped 4 bases and J dropped 0 bases, with 14 bases sitting between them. The CDR3 loop is CASSSQGYSSTDTQYF. CDR3 in DNA: TGTGCCAGCAGTTCACAGGGTTACTCTAGCACAGATACGCAGTATTTT.